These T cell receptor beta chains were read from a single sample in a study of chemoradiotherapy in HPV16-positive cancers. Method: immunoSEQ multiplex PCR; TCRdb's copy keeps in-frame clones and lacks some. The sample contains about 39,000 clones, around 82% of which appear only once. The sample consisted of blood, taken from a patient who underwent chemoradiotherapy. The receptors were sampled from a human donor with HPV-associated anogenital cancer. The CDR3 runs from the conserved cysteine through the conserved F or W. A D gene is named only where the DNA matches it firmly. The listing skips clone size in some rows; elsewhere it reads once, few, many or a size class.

cdr3_nt: TGTGCCATCAGTGAGCGGATCCTACAGGACAATGAGCAGTTCTTC; cdr3_aa: CAISERILQDNEQFF; j_call: TRBJ2-1; d_call: -; v_call: TRBV10-3; clone_size: once
cdr3_nt: TGTGCCAGCAGTTACTCAGGGGTAACTAATCAGCCCCAGCATTTT; cdr3_aa: CASSYSGVTNQPQHF; j_call: TRBJ1-5; d_call: -; v_call: TRBV6-6; clone_size: -
cdr3_nt: TGTGCCAGCAGCGCGAGCTCCTACGAGCAGTACTTC; cdr3_aa: CASSASSYEQYF; j_call: TRBJ2-7; d_call: -; v_call: TRBV5-6; clone_size: -
cdr3_nt: TGTGCCAGCAGCCCCGAGTTCGTATTAGAGACCCAGTACTTC; cdr3_aa: CASSPEFVLETQYF; j_call: TRBJ2-5; d_call: -; v_call: TRBV6-6; clone_size: -
cdr3_nt: TGCGCCAGCAGCCAAGAGTTGCTCTTTTCGTCCTACAATGAGCAGTTCTTC; cdr3_aa: CASSQELLFSSYNEQFF; j_call: TRBJ2-1; d_call: -; v_call: TRBV4-3; clone_size: -
cdr3_nt: TGCGCCACCTCGGACCGGAACACCGGGGAGCTGTTTTTT; cdr3_aa: CATSDRNTGELFF; j_call: TRBJ2-2; d_call: -; v_call: TRBV10-2; clone_size: -
cdr3_nt: TGCGCCAGCAGCTTGGGCGGGACAGGGACCTACGAGCAGTACTTC; cdr3_aa: CASSLGGTGTYEQYF; j_call: TRBJ2-7; d_call: TRBD1; v_call: TRBV5-1; clone_size: -
cdr3_nt: TGTGCCAGCAGTCCTTACAGGGAAGGGGGAACTGAAGCTTTCTTT; cdr3_aa: CASSPYREGGTEAFF; j_call: TRBJ1-1; d_call: -; v_call: TRBV6-5; clone_size: -
cdr3_nt: TGTGCCATCAGTGAGACACAGGGGAACTATGGCTACACCTTC; cdr3_aa: CAISETQGNYGYTF; j_call: TRBJ1-2; d_call: TRBD1; v_call: TRBV10-3; clone_size: -
cdr3_nt: TGTGCCAGCAGCTTCGGGGGGGACTATGGCTACACCTTC; cdr3_aa: CASSFGGDYGYTF; j_call: TRBJ1-2; d_call: -; v_call: TRBV7-6; clone_size: -
cdr3_nt: TGTGCCAGCAGCTCCCTCGGGGGCGGAGGCTACACCTTC; cdr3_aa: CASSSLGGGGYTF; j_call: TRBJ1-2; d_call: -; v_call: TRBV7-9; clone_size: -
cdr3_nt: TGTGCCAGCAGCGCGAGACACCTTAATTCACCCCTCCACTTT; cdr3_aa: CASSARHLNSPLHF; j_call: TRBJ1-6; d_call: -; v_call: TRBV7-2; clone_size: -
cdr3_nt: TGTGCCAGCAGCGCTACTAGGTGGGGAGAGACCCAGTACTTC; cdr3_aa: CASSATRWGETQYF; j_call: TRBJ2-5; d_call: -; v_call: TRBV11-2; clone_size: -
cdr3_nt: TGTGCCAGCAGCTTAACGGGGACAGCGAACACTGAAGCTTTCTTT; cdr3_aa: CASSLTGTANTEAFF; j_call: TRBJ1-1; d_call: TRBD1; v_call: TRBV7-3; clone_size: few
cdr3_nt: TGTGCCAGCAGCTTCTCGAGGGGTGGTGAAAAACTGTTTTTT; cdr3_aa: CASSFSRGGEKLFF; j_call: TRBJ1-4; d_call: -; v_call: TRBV7-8; clone_size: once
cdr3_nt: TGTGCCAGCAGTCCCCGGTCAGGCGGGGGGGGAGAGACCCAGTACTTC; cdr3_aa: CASSPRSGGGGETQYF; j_call: TRBJ2-5; d_call: TRBD2; v_call: TRBV11-2; clone_size: -
cdr3_nt: TGCGCCAGCAGCTCGCTACAGGGGGCCGAGACCCAGTACTTC; cdr3_aa: CASSSLQGAETQYF; j_call: TRBJ2-5; d_call: TRBD1; v_call: TRBV5-1; clone_size: -
cdr3_nt: TGTGCCAGCAGTTCGCTGGGGGTGAGCTCCTACGAGCAGTACTTC; cdr3_aa: CASSSLGVSSYEQYF; j_call: TRBJ2-7; d_call: -; v_call: TRBV28; clone_size: -
cdr3_nt: TGTGCCAGCAGCTTGGCGGGGCCGAATGAAAAACTGTTTTTT; cdr3_aa: CASSLAGPNEKLFF; j_call: TRBJ1-4; d_call: -; v_call: TRBV5-6; clone_size: once
cdr3_nt: TGCGCCAGCAGCCCCAGGGACAGGGTGGGGGAGCAGTACTTC; cdr3_aa: CASSPRDRVGEQYF; j_call: TRBJ2-7; d_call: TRBD1; v_call: TRBV5-1; clone_size: -
cdr3_nt: TGTGCCAGTAGTCCACAGGGAAACTATGGCTACACCTTC; cdr3_aa: CASSPQGNYGYTF; j_call: TRBJ1-2; d_call: -; v_call: TRBV19; clone_size: -
cdr3_nt: TGTGCCAGCAGGGGACAGGGGAGCTATGGCTACACCTTC; cdr3_aa: CASRGQGSYGYTF; j_call: TRBJ1-2; d_call: TRBD1; v_call: TRBV28; clone_size: -
cdr3_nt: TGTGCCAGCAGCCCAGAACAGGGGAGAGCTTTCTTT; cdr3_aa: CASSPEQGRAFF; j_call: TRBJ1-1; d_call: TRBD1; v_call: TRBV7-6; clone_size: few
cdr3_nt: TGTGCCAGCAGTCGGGGACAGGGAAGGTCGGAGCAGTTCTTC; cdr3_aa: CASSRGQGRSEQFF; j_call: TRBJ2-1; d_call: TRBD1; v_call: TRBV6-6; clone_size: once
cdr3_nt: TGTGCCACCAGCAGGACAGGGGGCCTCTATGGCTACACCTTC; cdr3_aa: CATSRTGGLYGYTF; j_call: TRBJ1-2; d_call: TRBD1; v_call: TRBV15; clone_size: -
cdr3_nt: TGTGCCAGCTCACCCCGCCCGGACAATGAGCAGTTCTTC; cdr3_aa: CASSPRPDNEQFF; j_call: TRBJ2-1; d_call: -; v_call: TRBV18; clone_size: -
cdr3_nt: TGTGCTAGTGGTTCTAGGGGGCTGGGTACAGATACGCAGTATTTT; cdr3_aa: CASGSRGLGTDTQYF; j_call: TRBJ2-3; d_call: TRBD1; v_call: TRBV12-5; clone_size: -
cdr3_nt: TGTGCCAGCAGTGCGGGCAGGGGTAATGAAAAACTGTTTTTT; cdr3_aa: CASSAGRGNEKLFF; j_call: TRBJ1-4; d_call: -; v_call: TRBV2; clone_size: -
cdr3_nt: TGTGCCAGTAGTATAGGAAGTACTAGGGTTCAAGAGACCCAGTACTTC; cdr3_aa: CASSIGSTRVQETQYF; j_call: TRBJ2-5; d_call: -; v_call: TRBV19; clone_size: -
cdr3_nt: TGCGCCAGCAGCCAAGATTTGGATACGCAGTATTTT; cdr3_aa: CASSQDLDTQYF; j_call: TRBJ2-3; d_call: -; v_call: TRBV4-1; clone_size: once
cdr3_nt: TGTGCCAGCCGACAGGGAGGAGGCATTCAGTACTTC; cdr3_aa: CASRQGGGIQYF; j_call: TRBJ2-4; d_call: -; v_call: TRBV6-1; clone_size: -
cdr3_nt: TGTGCCAGTAGTATAGACGCGGGACAGAGATCCTCACCCCTCCACTTT; cdr3_aa: CASSIDAGQRSSPLHF; j_call: TRBJ1-6; d_call: TRBD1; v_call: TRBV19; clone_size: few
cdr3_nt: TGTGCCAGCAGCTTATTAGGGTCCACAGATACGCAGTATTTT; cdr3_aa: CASSLLGSTDTQYF; j_call: TRBJ2-3; d_call: -; v_call: TRBV7-9; clone_size: -
cdr3_nt: TGTGCCAGCTCACCACCAGTGAGGGAGACCCAGTACTTC; cdr3_aa: CASSPPVRETQYF; j_call: TRBJ2-5; d_call: -; v_call: TRBV18; clone_size: -
cdr3_nt: TGTGCCAGCCCTGACCACCACTACGAGCAGTACTTC; cdr3_aa: CASPDHHYEQYF; j_call: TRBJ2-7; d_call: -; v_call: TRBV6-4; clone_size: -
cdr3_nt: TGTGCCTGGAGTCCCGACAGGATCACTGAAGCTTTCTTT; cdr3_aa: CAWSPDRITEAFF; j_call: TRBJ1-1; d_call: -; v_call: TRBV30; clone_size: -
cdr3_nt: TGTGCCAGCAGTGAGGGACAGGGGGTCTACGAGCAGTACTTC; cdr3_aa: CASSEGQGVYEQYF; j_call: TRBJ2-7; d_call: TRBD1; v_call: TRBV9; clone_size: -
cdr3_nt: TGTGCCAGCAGCTTGGTTGCCAGGGAAAGCGAGACCCAGTACTTC; cdr3_aa: CASSLVARESETQYF; j_call: TRBJ2-5; d_call: -; v_call: TRBV5-8; clone_size: once
cdr3_nt: TGTGCCAGCAGTTTCACTAATACCAGAGCCGGGGAGCTGTTTTTT; cdr3_aa: CASSFTNTRAGELFF; j_call: TRBJ2-2; d_call: -; v_call: TRBV27; clone_size: -
cdr3_nt: TGTGCCAGTAGTTCACGGGACAGGGGACGGAACACTGAAGCTTTCTTT; cdr3_aa: CASSSRDRGRNTEAFF; j_call: TRBJ1-1; d_call: TRBD1; v_call: TRBV19; clone_size: -
cdr3_nt: TGCAGCGTTGAACCGCGGGGGGACAGGGGGGCAGAGACCCAGTACTTC; cdr3_aa: CSVEPRGDRGAETQYF; j_call: TRBJ2-5; d_call: TRBD1; v_call: TRBV29-1; clone_size: -
cdr3_nt: TGTGCCAGCAGCTGGGGACAGCTCATGAACACTGAAGCTTTCTTT; cdr3_aa: CASSWGQLMNTEAFF; j_call: TRBJ1-1; d_call: TRBD1; v_call: TRBV7-9; clone_size: few
cdr3_nt: TGTGCCAGCAGTTACCCGACCGGGGGCGGTTACGGAGAACTGTTTTTT; cdr3_aa: CASSYPTGGGYGELFF; j_call: TRBJ1-4; d_call: -; v_call: TRBV6-5; clone_size: -
cdr3_nt: TGTGCCAGCAGCTTGTCCGGGACAGGGGGCTACGAGCAGTACTTC; cdr3_aa: CASSLSGTGGYEQYF; j_call: TRBJ2-7; d_call: TRBD1; v_call: TRBV5-6; clone_size: -
cdr3_nt: TGTGCCAGCAGCTTAGGAAGTGGGGGAACGACAGATACGCAGTATTTT; cdr3_aa: CASSLGSGGTTDTQYF; j_call: TRBJ2-3; d_call: -; v_call: TRBV11-3; clone_size: -
cdr3_nt: TGTGCCAGCAGCGGGGACAGCAGTTCAACTGGCTACACCTTC; cdr3_aa: CASSGDSSSTGYTF; j_call: TRBJ1-2; d_call: TRBD1; v_call: TRBV2; clone_size: -
cdr3_nt: TGTGCCATCAGAAGCACTCAAGAGACCCAGTACTTC; cdr3_aa: CAIRSTQETQYF; j_call: TRBJ2-5; d_call: -; v_call: TRBV10-3; clone_size: few
cdr3_nt: TGCGCCAGCAGCCTCCGGACAGGGGACAATGAGCAGTTCTTC; cdr3_aa: CASSLRTGDNEQFF; j_call: TRBJ2-1; d_call: TRBD1; v_call: TRBV5-1; clone_size: -
cdr3_nt: TGTGCCAGCAGCTTAGTTGGGACAGGGGTCGAGCAGTACTTC; cdr3_aa: CASSLVGTGVEQYF; j_call: TRBJ2-7; d_call: TRBD1; v_call: TRBV7-9; clone_size: -
cdr3_nt: TGTGCCAGCAGCTTCCAGGGATTTGATGAAAAACTGTTTTTT; cdr3_aa: CASSFQGFDEKLFF; j_call: TRBJ1-4; d_call: -; v_call: TRBV5-8; clone_size: few
cdr3_nt: TGTGCCTGGGACAGGGGCGATCAGCCCCAGCATTTT; cdr3_aa: CAWDRGDQPQHF; j_call: TRBJ1-5; d_call: TRBD1; v_call: TRBV30; clone_size: -
cdr3_nt: TGTGCCAGCAGCGGGACAGGGGTTCAGCCCCAGCATTTT; cdr3_aa: CASSGTGVQPQHF; j_call: TRBJ1-5; d_call: TRBD1; v_call: TRBV2; clone_size: few